This T cell receptor beta chain was identified in a study of cytomegalovirus exposure and HLA in healthy donors. Comments on this clone: The target antigen is unknown.

60 Vbeta and 13 Jbeta primers were used in PCR. The assay was immunoSEQ multiplex PCR, and TCRdb's table has in-frame clones only and misses some. Here the sample spans tens of thousands of clones, approximately 77% being singletons. Study observations and caveats: Later on, an analysis showed TCR association rates differing by HLA locus, with DRB1 the most and HLA-C the fewest.

The CDR3 spans 14 residues. CDR1 is SGHRS and CDR2 is YFSETQ in the germline V gene. V lost 5 bases and J lost 3, with 13 bases in between. Sequenced input: PBMCs. This TCR was sampled from a human donor in good health. This chain connects TRBV5-1 to TRBJ2-3, with unresolved D. CDR3 bases: TGCGCCAGCAGGGCGACCGGAGTTACAGATACGCAGTATTTT. It specifies CASRATGVTDTQYF.